The subject of this entry is one TCR beta chain. These data originate in a study of blood T cell repertoires in COVID-19. Study-wide context: The analysed material was cDNA or gDNA that came from T cells, B-cell-depleted T cells, or PBMCs.

Trimming stripped 2 bases from V and 0 bases from J, with 13 bases between. This CDR3 region has 16 residues. The germline gives CDR1 KGHSH, CDR2 LQKENI. Measured with immunoSEQ multiplex PCR; TCRdb has only the in-frame clones, and not every one. This table holds about 220,000 clones, 85% found once. Input material: peripheral blood. The genes are TRBV18 and TRBJ1-1; D might be TRBD1 (5 bases). This clonotype originated in a woman aged 70-85 years with COVID-19, enrolled during active disease. The CDR3 is CASSPKAGKLNTEAFF. The CDR3 DNA sequence: TGTGCCAGCTCACCAAAGGCAGGGAAGTTGAACACTGAAGCTTTCTTT.